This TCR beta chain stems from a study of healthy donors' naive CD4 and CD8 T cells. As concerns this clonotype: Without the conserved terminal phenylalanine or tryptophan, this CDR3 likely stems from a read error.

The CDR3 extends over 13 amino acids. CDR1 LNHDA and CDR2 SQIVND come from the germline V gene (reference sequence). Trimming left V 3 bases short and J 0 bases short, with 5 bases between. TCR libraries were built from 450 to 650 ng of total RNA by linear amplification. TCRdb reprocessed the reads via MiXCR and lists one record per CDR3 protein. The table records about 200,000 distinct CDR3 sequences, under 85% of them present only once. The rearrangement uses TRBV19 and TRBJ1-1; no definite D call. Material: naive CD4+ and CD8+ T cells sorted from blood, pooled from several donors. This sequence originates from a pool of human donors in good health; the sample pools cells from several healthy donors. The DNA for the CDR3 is TGTGCCAGTAGTATGCTTATGAACACTGAAGCTTTCCTT. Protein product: CASSMLMNTEAFL.